This T cell receptor beta chain was recorded in a study of blood T cell repertoires in COVID-19. Study summary: Samples representing acute and convalescent COVID-19 were sourced from the United States, Italy and Spain. T cells, B-cell-depleted T cells, or PBMCs supplied cDNA or gDNA.

The CDR3 has 18 amino acids. The authors' processing: Researchers report that nucleated cell counts were estimated from reference gene primer amplification. Sequenced by immunoSEQ multiplex PCR; TCRdb stores in-frame clones only, minus some. That table is the source of V, J and clone size, and D and trimming were worked out from the DNA. The repertoire holds about 200,000 clones, with less than 85% as singletons. The TCR sequence derives from a woman between 70 and 85 years old with acute or convalescent COVID-19. The sample comprised peripheral blood. The V call is TRBV21-1, the J call TRBJ2-1; the table assigns TRBD2, which was not confirmed against the DNA. TRBV21-1 is assigned pseudogene status. This CDR3 is CASSNKPSGGPIYNEQFF. In DNA form, the CDR3 reads TGTGCCAGCAGCAATAAGCCTAGCGGAGGTCCCATCTACAATGAGCAGTTCTTC.